This entry describes one T cell receptor beta chain. What it binds is not known. Amplification used 60 Vbeta primers and 13 Jbeta primers. Produced via immunoSEQ multiplex PCR; TCRdb's table is partial and in-frame only. This table holds about 180,000 clones, about 80% found once. The entry originates in a study of cytomegalovirus exposure and HLA in healthy donors. Study-wide results and limits: Likely technical artifact: a cluster of highly shared sequence variants. Among the CMV-associated chains, a few were confirmed in vitro as specific for CMV antigens. In a later analysis, TCR beta V- and J-gene trimming showed a link to a missense DCLRE1C variant.

The ends lost 4 bases at V and 8 bases at J; junction bases unmatched: 12. Germline V gene data show CDR1 as SEHNR and CDR2 as FQNEAQ (reference sequence). The CDR3 spans 15 residues. The origin of this receptor is a woman aged 25 to 39 in good health and CMV-seronegative. The chain is built from TRBV7-9 and TRBJ1-1, with 8 bases fitting TRBD1. Sequenced: PBMCs. Here the CDR3 reads CASSSQGARASEAFF. In DNA form, the CDR3 reads TGTGCCAGCAGCTCCCAGGGGGCGCGTGCCTCCGAAGCTTTCTTT.